This TCR beta chain was sequenced for a study of T cells in Graves' hyperthyroidism and ophthalmopathy (dated 2019 in TCRdb). For the wider study: Peripheral blood was collected at initial diagnosis, before any treatment. To identify distinguishing TCR V-J signatures, a discovery cohort of roughly 100 patients was used, comprising some 45 with Graves' ophthalmopathy and 57 with stable Graves' hyperthyroidism. An independent validation cohort of 18 to 20 hyperthyroidism patients and about 15 patients who later progressed to ophthalmopathy tested prospective prediction of ophthalmopathy. For training and testing, the approximately 92 patients in the discovery cohort were randomly divided in a 7:3 ratio. Thyroid tissue and blood T-cell repertoires from six Graves' hyperthyroidism patients were also compared in the study. Following sampling, methimazole starting at 30 mg daily was given to hyperthyroidism patients, and high-dose intravenous methylprednisolone was given to ophthalmopathy patients. According to the paper, TCR Vbeta CDR3 sequencing was carried out on approximately 140 peripheral blood samples, which came from some 41 ophthalmopathy, under 85 hyperthyroidism and approximately 17 progressor patients. Beyond this particular receptor, the publication reports: Ophthalmopathy was separated from stable hyperthyroidism by a 13 V-J signature model, with over 85% sensitivity and 81% to 82% specificity obtained in cross-validation and 80%/75% obtained in testing. In validation, the model predicted progression to ophthalmopathy a median of 6.5 months before onset, with about 70% sensitivity and around 76% specificity. Blood samples also contained most of the expanded thyroid clonotypes (frequency above 0.001), which suggests that blood repertoires may reflect thyroid immune responses. Sample size was not statistically predetermined, and blinding of investigators to group allocation was not performed.

The sample holds a few counts of this clonotype. What this receptor recognizes is not known. The sample holds no much larger clone one base away, and base qualities are not on file. CDR1 is given as SEHNR and CDR2 as FQNEAQ, both from the germline V gene (reference sequence). Taken from cysteine to phenylalanine, the CDR3 has 16 residues. Kept here is only the CDR3 DNA, which spans 48 bases and is read in frame from base 1. V loses 2 bases, J loses 5 bases, and the germline ends lie 19 bases apart. Hyperthyroidism patients were aged 18 to 65 years and newly diagnosed, with disease duration of less than 2 months. The study excluded patients with uncontrolled infections, other autoimmune diseases, pregnancy or lactation. Diagnoses relied on clinical symptoms, serum thyroxine and TRAb, thyroid ultrasound and orbital computed tomography. Blood from progressor patients was collected at the time of first diagnosis with hyperthyroidism, before any ophthalmopathy symptoms had appeared. PBMCs were separated from approximately 9.9 ml of fresh peripheral blood using Ficoll-Paque density gradient centrifugation. Progressor patients were defined as those initially diagnosed with Graves' hyperthyroidism in whom ophthalmopathy developed during follow-up. Total RNA was extracted with Trizol reagent, and quality was checked on an Agilent 2100 Bioanalyzer.

The TCR beta CDR3 regions were amplified from the RNA transcripts. A first-round RT-PCR of the TCR CDR3 used the HTBI primer set with the Qiagen OneStep RT-PCR kit. Libraries were constructed in a second round of multiplex PCR, after which size selection and purification were performed. Sequencing of the libraries was done on an Illumina HiSeq2000 using paired-end 100 bp reads. The authors' analysis ran thus. SOAPnuke was used to process the raw data, removing reads that contained adapters or uncalled bases, had a mean Phred below 15, or lacked an exact match to the constant primer or identifier. High-quality paired reads were merged with COPE v1.2.5, and unique nucleotide sequences were defined as clonotypes. MiTCR v1.1 was used to align the clonotypes against IMGT TRBV, TRBD and TRBJ reference segments. Only V-J combinations with frequency above 0.0001, covering approximately 99% of repertoires, were analysed. The TCS score was defined as F50 (clonal expansion) divided by E x V (chaos), with BLOSUM62-based TCRdist calculated between CDR3 peptides within each V-J. Welch's t-statistics and random forest reduced 514 V-J features to roughly 13, which were used in a naive Bayes classifier (R e1071). Using fastp at Q25 and MiXCR, TCRdb reprocessed the public reads and kept productive beta chains. Rows are unified per CDR3 protein, each entry keeping the most common DNA and genes. Clone size and V and J calls follow TCRdb, not the original study. Counted in this sample were around 350,000 distinct CDR3 sequences; roughly 17% of them appeared once. Around 35% of the sample rests with the top ten.

The sequence was collected from a woman aged 25 to 39 with Graves' hyperthyroidism that later progressed to Graves' ophthalmopathy. Here the chain combines TRBV7-9 and TRBJ2-7, with TRBD2 tentatively as D gene (5 bases match). The material sequenced was blood. This receptor has the CDR3 CASSLLVVRDYHEQYF. The DNA sequence follows: TGTGCCAGCAGCTTATTAGTAGTCCGGGATTACCACGAGCAGTACTTC.